Presented here are 7 T cell receptor beta chains from one specimen sequenced in a study of cytomegalovirus exposure and HLA in healthy donors. Primers included in the PCR were 60 Vbeta and 13 Jbeta primers. The repertoire was sequenced with immunoSEQ multiplex PCR; TCRdb's copy has only in-frame clones and lacks some. The sample records over 95,000 clones, around 68% being singletons. Sequencing used PBMCs. The receptors derive from a woman in her thirties or forties in good health and CMV-seropositive.

This rearrangement joins TRBV9 to TRBJ2-4; 11 bases are shared with TRBD2. The CDR3 contains 16 residues. After removal of 3 bases from V and 6 bases from J, the junction contained 8 bases not matched to a gene. Germline V gene sequence: CDR1 SGDLS, CDR2 YYNGEE. The CDR3 nucleotides are TGTGCCAGCAGCGGGTTAGCGGGGGGGCCGGGAAACATTCAGTACTTC. This translates into CASSGLAGGPGNIQYF.

The table lists this clone with a few counts. V is TRBV5-6 and J is TRBJ1-5; D gene uncertain. The V and J ends lost 1 base and 3 bases respectively, with 8 bases between them. The V gene's germline CDR1 is SGHDT and CDR2 YYEEEE. This CDR3 region has 14 residues. CDR3 DNA sequence: TGTGCCAGCAGCTTGCACGGGTTCAATCAGCCCCAGCATTTT. Translating gives CASSLHGFNQPQHF. Supplemented by reference TRBV5-6 and TRBJ1-5, the full variable domain reads DAGVTQSPTHLIKTRGQQVTLRCSPKSGHDTVSWYQQALGQGPQFIFQYYEEEERQRGNFPDRFSGHQFPNYSSELNVNALLLGDSALYLCASSLHGFNQPQHFGDGTRLSIL.

The CDR3, as DNA: TGTGCTAGTGGTTTTGGAGACGCCATAGCCAAAAACATTCAGTACTTC. This gives the protein CASGFGDAIAKNIQYF. The chain is built from TRBV12-5 and TRBJ2-4; D gene ambiguous. Germline CDR1 LGHNT, CDR2 FRNRAP. V was clipped by 3 bases and J by 0 bases, with 12 bases between them. This CDR3 spans 16 amino acids. Full variable domain (missing parts from reference TRBV12-5 and TRBJ2-4): DARVTQTPRHKVTEMGQEVTMRCQPILGHNTVFWYRQTMMQGLELLAYFRNRAPLDDSGMPKDRFSAEMPDATLATLKIQPSEPRDSAVYFCASGFGDAIAKNIQYFGAGTRLSVL.

This chain joins TRBV4-3 and TRBJ2-7, with a weak D call TRBD1 (5 bases). Trimming removed 1 base at V and 3 bases at J, with 19 bases between. CDR1 is LGHNA and CDR2 is YSLEER in the germline V gene. This CDR3 region has 17 residues. CDR3 DNA sequence: TGCGCCAGCAGCCAAGGGTTTGGGCAGGGAAGCAACTACGAGCAGTACTTC. Protein product: CASSQGFGQGSNYEQYF.

This clone was detected only a few times. The genes are TRBV10-3 and TRBJ2-7, with 9 bases aligning to TRBD1. Per germline, CDR1 ENHRY and CDR2 SYGVKD. The CDR3 loop spans 15 amino acids. Germline trimming cut 3 bases from V and 2 bases from J; bases unmatched to any gene: 5. The CDR3 nucleotides read TGTGCCATCAGTGACCACGGACAGGGGCCCTACGAGCAGTACTTC. This codes for CAISDHGQGPYEQYF.

This chain links TRBV5-6 with TRBJ2-2; D not resolved. The V gene lost 1 base and the J gene lost 2 bases, with 6 bases spanning the gap. Germline V gives CDR1 SGHDT, CDR2 YYEEEE. The CDR3 runs to 14 residues. DNA for the CDR3: TGTGCCAGCAGCTTGTTCCAAAACACCGGGGAGCTGTTTTTT. It encodes CASSLFQNTGELFF.

In its sample, this clone was seen a few times. The chain combines TRBV29-1 with TRBJ2-3; possible D gene TRBD1, 6 bases. This CDR3 has 14 amino acids. Germline V gene sequence: CDR1 SQVTM, CDR2 ANQGSEA. The germline V and J ends were trimmed by 1 base and 0 bases, with 8 bases remaining between them. This CDR3 is CSVEVGGSTDTQYF. DNA of the CDR3: TGCAGCGTTGAAGTAGGGGGTAGCACAGATACGCAGTATTTT.